This T cell receptor beta chain was sequenced in a study of Graves' ophthalmopathy and Graves' hyperthyroidism. Where ophthalmopathy was present, donors had moderate-to-severe activity, CAS ≥3, NOSPECS ≥4 and duration under 3 months. The CDR3 covers 14 residues. Trimming cost V 6 bases and J 3 bases, with 14 bases left between them. Amplifying from RNA transcripts, the study obtained TCR beta CDR3 regions. HTBI-primed RT-PCR formed the first round, and a multiplex PCR formed the second. TCRdb reprocessed the multiplex PCR reads with MiXCR, giving one entry per CDR3 protein. The table includes roughly 160,000 distinct CDR3 sequences, 37% detected once.

The sequencing sample was made of peripheral blood. This chain links TRBV12-3 or TRBV12-4 with TRBJ1-2; D might be TRBD1 (5 bases). The receptor was derived from a middle-aged woman with Graves' ophthalmopathy. The CDR3 here is CASSPRQGHYGYTF. In DNA form, the CDR3 reads TGTGCCAGCAGCCCGAGGCAGGGCCACTATGGCTACACCTTC.